The next 29 T cell receptor beta chains were all read from a single sample in a study of a mutant IDH1 vaccine in newly diagnosed glioma. Method: immunoSEQ multiplex PCR; TCRdb's copy keeps in-frame clones and lacks some. The table lists about 24,000 clones, about 80% of them singletons. The antigens these receptors bind are not known. As to time point: week 47, end of study. Doses comprised 300 ug of mutant IDH1 20-mer peptide each, plus topical imiquimod. Sequenced material: PBMCs, taken from a glioma patient whose treatment included an IDH1 peptide vaccine. The source of these receptors is a middle-aged man with glioma. Some clones in this sample may be carry-over from other donors' samples.

This clone occurred a few times. V gene TRBV6-5 combines with J gene TRBJ2-7; 7 nucleotides match TRBD2. V trimming: 11 bases; J trimming: 5 bases; junction bases outside the gene matches: 6. The CDR3 has 11 amino acids. CDR1 is MNHEY, CDR2 SVGAGI, per germline. The CDR3 sequence is CAVRGTNEQYF. As DNA, the CDR3 is TGTGCCGTCCGGGGGACTAACGAGCAGTACTTC.

This clone is a singleton in its sample. The rearrangement joins TRBV29-1 to TRBJ2-5; D call uncertain. The CDR3 has 17 residues. Germline V gene data show CDR1 as SQVTM and CDR2 as ANQGSEA. V was pared by 1 base and J by 3 bases, with 21 bases between. This CDR3 reads CSVEGSPSLRAEETQYF. The CDR3 DNA sequence: TGCAGCGTTGAAGGCTCCCCTTCGCTAAGGGCCGAAGAGACCCAGTACTTC.

The genes are TRBV30 and TRBJ1-2; D gene unclear. CDR3 size: 12 residues. CDR1 and CDR2 (germline): GTSNPN, SVGIG (reference sequence). The V gene lost 1 base and the J gene lost 2 bases, with 5 bases spanning the gap. The CDR3 loop is CAWSALNYGYTF. The CDR3 bases are TGTGCCTGGAGTGCGCTAAACTATGGCTACACCTTC.

The CDR3 DNA reads as TGTGCCAGCAGCTTAATTGCAGAGAACACTGAAGCTTTCTTT. Encoded protein: CASSLIAENTEAFF. The gene calls are TRBV5-6 and TRBJ1-1, with D uncertain. Germline V gene data show CDR1 as SGHDT and CDR2 as YYEEEE. With 2 bases removed from V and 1 base from J, the gap between germline ends came to 9 bases. CDR3 length: 14 residues.

The genes are TRBV5-1 and TRBJ1-1; D perhaps matches TRBD1 (6 bases). Germline V gene sequence: CDR1 SGHRS, CDR2 YFSETQ. V lost 1 base, J lost 4 bases, and 23 bases lay in between. The CDR3 covers 18 residues. The CDR3 coding sequence is TGCGCCAGCAGCTTGTCCAGACAGATAAGGGAAGGGGGCACTGAAGCTTTCTTT. This translates into CASSLSRQIREGGTEAFF. The complete variable domain, with remaining parts taken from reference TRBV5-1 and TRBJ1-1, reads KAGVTQTPRYLIKTRGQQVTLSCSPISGHRSVSWYQQTPGQGLQFLFEYFSETQRNKGNFPGRFSGRQFSNSRSEMNVSTLELGDSALYLCASSLSRQIREGGTEAFFGQGTRLTVV.

This clone was seen only once. This chain links TRBV7-8 with TRBJ1-3, with a weak D call TRBD1 (6 bases). Deletions cut 2 bases from V and 0 bases from J, with 8 bases between. CDR3 length equals 15 residues. The germline V gene encodes CDR1 SGHVS and CDR2 FQNEAQ. CDR3 sequence reads: CASSLQGGSGNTIYF. The CDR3 DNA is TGTGCCAGCAGCTTACAAGGGGGCTCTGGAAACACCATATATTTT.

V and J are TRBV6-6 and TRBJ1-1; D gene ambiguous. Looked up from germline, CDR1 is MNHNY and CDR2 is SVGAGI (reference sequence). The CDR3 covers 14 residues. With 2 bases removed from V and 1 base from J, the gap between germline ends came to 8 bases. CDR3 nucleotide sequence: TGTGCCAGCAGTTACACGCAGGAGAACACTGAAGCTTTCTTT. As protein: CASSYTQENTEAFF.

This chain connects TRBV5-6 to TRBJ2-5; D is unresolved. CDR1 and CDR2 (germline): SGHDT, YYEEEE. The CDR3 is 12 residues long. V was cut by 1 base and J by 3 bases, with 4 bases left in between. DNA for the CDR3: TGTGCCAGCAGCTTGCCCGAAGAGACCCAGTACTTC. Translating gives CASSLPEETQYF.

CDR3 DNA: TGTGCCAGCAGCTTCGGGGCTTTATATGGAGGGGCCAACGTCCTGACTTTC. This translates into CASSFGALYGGANVLTF. The chain carries TRBV7-9 and TRBJ2-6; D possibly uses TRBD1 or TRBD2 (5 bases each). V was cut by 3 bases and J by 4 bases, with 16 bases left in between. CDR1 and CDR2 (germline): SEHNR, FQNEAQ (reference sequence). The CDR3 runs to 17 residues. Based on the CDR3 plus reference TRBV7-9 and TRBJ2-6, the full variable domain is DTGVSQNPRHKITKRGQNVTFRCDPISEHNRLYWYRQTLGQGPEFLTYFQNEAQLEKSRLLSDRFSAERPKGSFSTLEIQRTEQGDSAMYLCASSFGALYGGANVLTFGAGSRLTVL.

V and J are TRBV7-2 and TRBJ2-2, with D perhaps TRBD1 (5 bases). This CDR3 contains 15 residues. CDR1 is SGHTA, CDR2 FQGNSA, per germline. V was clipped by 4 bases and J by 1 base, with 10 bases between them. The CDR3 DNA reads TGTGCCAGCAGCTCGCGAAGGGGGAACACCGGGGAGCTGTTTTTT. Translating gives CASSSRRGNTGELFF.

The V and J genes are TRBV2 and TRBJ1-1; the match to TRBD1 covers 7 bases. Germline-derived CDR1 and CDR2 are SNHLY and FYNNEI. The CDR3 extends over 15 amino acids. V dropped 2 bases and J dropped 1; count of bases not matched to a gene: 4. The CDR3 bases are TGTGCCAGCAGTGAACCGGGACAGTCGAACACTGAAGCTTTCTTT. Its protein is CASSEPGQSNTEAFF.

This clone was found a few times. The genes are TRBV6-4 and TRBJ2-6; the D gene is possibly TRBD1 (6 bases). Trimming took off 2 bases at V and 0 bases at J, with 8 bases between the two ends. The CDR3 totals 16 residues. Germline V CDR1 and CDR2: MRHNA, SNTAGT. This CDR3 reads CASSDEGDSGANVLTF. The DNA of the CDR3 is TGTGCCAGCAGTGACGAGGGGGACTCTGGGGCCAACGTCCTGACTTTC.

In DNA, the CDR3 is TGTGCCAGCAGCGTAGATTTACTAGCGGGGAGCACAGATACGCAGTATTTT. It is translated as CASSVDLLAGSTDTQYF. V gene TRBV9 combines with J gene TRBJ2-3, with 10 bases that match TRBD2. V lost 0 bases, J lost 0 bases, and 4 bases stayed unmatched. Germline assignment: CDR1 SGDLS and CDR2 YYNGEE. The CDR3 covers 17 residues.

The chain uses TRBV4-2 and TRBJ2-5; TRBD2 aligns across 9 bases. V was clipped by 0 bases and J by 5 bases; unmatched bases: 10. This CDR3 spans 17 amino acids. Germline assignment: CDR1 LGHNA and CDR2 YNFKEQ. CDR3 coding DNA: TGTGCCAGCAGCCAAGAGGGGAGCGGGGGGCATGTGGAGACCCAGTACTTC. Translated: CASSQEGSGGHVETQYF.

The rearrangement joins TRBV5-1 to TRBJ1-1; D gene uncertain. Per the germline V gene, CDR1 is SGHRS and CDR2 is YFSETQ. Deletions cut 5 bases from V and 3 bases from J, with 11 bases between. CDR3 length equals 13 residues. CDR3 nucleotides: TGCGCCAGCAGGGAACAGTCTCACACTGAAGCTTTCTTT. Translated: CASREQSHTEAFF.

V and J are TRBV5-6 and TRBJ1-1; weak D call: TRBD1 (5 bases). Germline V gene sequence: CDR1 SGHDT, CDR2 YYEEEE. V was pared by 5 bases and J by 3 bases, with 20 bases between. This CDR3 comprises 16 residues. The CDR3 loop is CASSSPGFPGDTEAFF. CDR3 coding DNA: TGTGCCAGCAGTTCACCGGGTTTCCCGGGGGACACTGAAGCTTTCTTT. The full variable domain, rest sourced from reference TRBV5-6 and TRBJ1-1, is DAGVTQSPTHLIKTRGQQVTLRCSPKSGHDTVSWYQQALGQGPQFIFQYYEEEERQRGNFPDRFSGHQFPNYSSELNVNALLLGDSALYLCASSSPGFPGDTEAFFGQGTRLTVV.

The chain joins TRBV27 to TRBJ2-7; no definite D call. From germline, CDR1 is MNHEY and CDR2 SMNVEV (reference sequence). The CDR3 spans 13 residues. V shed 0 bases and J shed 7 bases, with 10 bases lying between them. The CDR3 reads CASSLSPSGEQYF. As DNA, the CDR3 is TGTGCCAGCAGTTTATCGCCTTCTGGGGAGCAGTACTTC.

CDR3: CASSLDQSLNTEAFF. As DNA, the CDR3 is TGTGCCAGCAGCTTAGATCAGAGTTTGAACACTGAAGCTTTCTTT. This rearrangement joins TRBV7-9 to TRBJ1-1; D unclear. The CDR3 runs to 15 residues. CDR1 is SEHNR, CDR2 FQNEAQ, per germline (reference sequence). Trimming shortened V by 1 base and J by 0 bases, and 9 bases separated the two germline ends.

The J gene is TRBJ2-5, the V gene TRBV18, with 10 bases identical to TRBD2. The trim removed 1 base at V and 2 bases at J, leaving 7 bases unmatched. The CDR3 is 17 amino acids. Germline-derived CDR1 and CDR2 are KGHSH and LQKENI. CDR3 protein: CASSPQETSGPQETQYF. The CDR3 nucleotides read TGTGCCAGCTCACCACAGGAGACTAGCGGGCCGCAAGAGACCCAGTACTTC.

This clone has just one count. CDR3 residues: CASSLVLTGELFF. CDR3 DNA: TGTGCCAGCAGTCTAGTTCTCACCGGGGAGCTGTTTTTT. This chain uses TRBV11-3 with TRBJ2-2; D ambiguous. CDR3 size: 13 residues. The V gene lost 6 bases and the J gene lost 4 bases, with 9 bases spanning the gap. Germline V CDR1 and CDR2: SGHNT, YENEEA.

This clone was counted a few times. The chain has TRBV19 and TRBJ2-1; D remains unclear. Germline V gene data show CDR1 as LNHDA and CDR2 as SQIVND (reference sequence). The CDR3 consists of 11 residues. Trimming shortened V by 3 bases and J by 10 bases, and 7 bases separated the two germline ends. For the CDR3, the DNA is TGTGCCAGTAGTATTAGTCGCGAGCAGTTCTTC. This codes for CASSISREQFF.

The gene calls are TRBV2 and TRBJ1-2; D not certain. The CDR3 runs to 14 residues. V was cut by 4 bases and J by 4 bases, with 13 bases left in between. Germline V CDR1 and CDR2: SNHLY, FYNNEI. The CDR3 nucleotides are TGTGCCAGCAGTGCCAAGGAGGGAGGCTATGGCTACACCTTC. This gives the protein CASSAKEGGYGYTF.

The V gene is TRBV5-1, the J gene TRBJ2-2; 9 positions agree with TRBD1. Unmatched junction bases numbered 6, after V lost 4 bases and J lost 5 bases. The germline V gene has CDR1 SGHRS and CDR2 YFSETQ. The CDR3 loop spans 15 amino acids. The CDR3 DNA reads as TGCGCCAGCAGCGGCCGGGACAGGGATACCGGGGAGCTGTTTTTT. It specifies CASSGRDRDTGELFF.

This clone was found a few times. The V call is TRBV27, the J call TRBJ1-6; TRBD1 matches at 7 bases. The germline CDR1 and CDR2 sequences are MNHEY and SMNVEV (reference sequence). The V and J ends lost 6 bases and 4 bases, in that order; junction bases with no gene match: 3. The CDR3 is 14 residues long. The CDR3 region is CASSRTGYNSPLHF. CDR3 DNA sequence: TGTGCCAGCAGCCGGACAGGATATAATTCACCCCTCCACTTT.

This sequence joins TRBV28 and TRBJ2-7; 8 bases line up with TRBD2. In germline, CDR1 is MDHEN, CDR2 SYDVKM. V shed 4 bases and J 5 bases; nucleotides not matched to a gene: 4. This CDR3 comprises 13 residues. The CDR3 sequence: CASSYGGAHEQYF. CDR3 nucleotide sequence: TGTGCCAGCAGTTACGGGGGGGCCCACGAGCAGTACTTC.

This chain uses TRBV4-1 with TRBJ2-3; 8 bases map to TRBD2. CDR3 length equals 14 residues. J was trimmed by 3 bases and V by 5 bases; bases with no gene match: 4. CDR1 is MGHRA, CDR2 YSYEKL, per germline. In DNA form, the CDR3 reads TGCGCCAGCAGCTTCATAGCGGGGACAGATACGCAGTATTTT. It codes for CASSFIAGTDTQYF.

This rearrangement joins TRBV5-6 to TRBJ2-2; TRBD2 aligns across 9 bases. V trimming: 4 bases; J trimming: 7 bases; junction bases outside the gene matches: 5. This CDR3 region has 14 residues. The V gene's germline CDR1 is SGHDT and CDR2 YYEEEE. The CDR3 reads CASSQGLASGELFF. The CDR3 nucleotides read TGTGCCAGCAGCCAGGGACTAGCTAGCGGGGAGCTGTTTTTT.

The rearrangement uses TRBV5-6 and TRBJ2-7; D is perhaps TRBD1 (5 bases). V lost 0 bases to trimming and J lost 2 bases, with 9 bases between them. Germline assignment: CDR1 SGHDT and CDR2 YYEEEE. CDR3 length: 14 residues. The CDR3 protein is CASSLAAGTYEQYF. The CDR3 nucleotides read TGTGCCAGCAGCTTGGCAGCAGGGACCTACGAGCAGTACTTC.

The chain uses TRBV4-1 and TRBJ1-6; 10 bases are shared with TRBD1. Germline V gene sequence: CDR1 MGHRA, CDR2 YSYEKL. The CDR3 is made up of 15 amino acids. V was pared by 4 bases and J by 8 bases, with 5 bases of the junction left unmatched. The CDR3 bases are TGCGCCAGCAGCCTCGGACAGGGGGGGTATTCACCCCTCCACTTT. It translates to CASSLGQGGYSPLHF.